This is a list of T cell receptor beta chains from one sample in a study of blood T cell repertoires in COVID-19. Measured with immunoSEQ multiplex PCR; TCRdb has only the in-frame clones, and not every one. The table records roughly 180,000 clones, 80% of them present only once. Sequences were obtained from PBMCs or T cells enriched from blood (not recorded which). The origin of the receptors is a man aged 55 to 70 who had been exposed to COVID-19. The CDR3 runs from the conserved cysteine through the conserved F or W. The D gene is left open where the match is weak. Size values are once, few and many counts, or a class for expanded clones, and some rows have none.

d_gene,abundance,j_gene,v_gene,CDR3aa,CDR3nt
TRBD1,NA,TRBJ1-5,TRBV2,CASRGQGSLSNQPQHF,TGTGCCAGCAGGGGACAGGGGAGCTTAAGCAATCAGCCCCAGCATTTT
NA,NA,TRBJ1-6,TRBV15,CATSRDHSNSPLHF,TGTGCCACCAGCAGAGATCACAGTAATTCACCCCTCCACTTT
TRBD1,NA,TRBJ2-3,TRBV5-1,CASSWGTEFTDTQYF,TGCGCCAGCAGCTGGGGGACAGAATTCACAGATACGCAGTATTTT
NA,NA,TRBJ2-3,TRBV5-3,CALPRTDTQYF,TGTGCACTACCCCGCACAGATACGCAGTATTTT
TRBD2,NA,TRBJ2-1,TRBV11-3,CASSLAVAGARREQFF,TGTGCCAGCAGCTTAGCGGTAGCGGGAGCTAGGCGCGAGCAGTTCTTC
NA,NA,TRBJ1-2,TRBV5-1,CASSPQDSVHGYTF,TGCGCCAGCAGCCCCCAAGACAGTGTTCATGGCTACACCTTC
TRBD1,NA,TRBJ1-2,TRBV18,CASSWDRDYGYTF,TGTGCCAGCTCGTGGGACAGGGACTATGGCTACACCTTC
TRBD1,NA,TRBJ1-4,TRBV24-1,CATSRGDPNEKLFF,TGTGCCACCAGCAGGGGGGACCCTAATGAAAAACTGTTTTTT
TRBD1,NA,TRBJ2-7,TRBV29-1,CSVADRGGYEQYF,TGCAGCGTGGCCGACAGGGGTGGGTACGAGCAGTACTTC
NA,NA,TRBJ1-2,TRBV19,CASSVDRQGNYGYTF,TGTGCCAGTAGTGTAGATCGGCAGGGGAACTATGGCTACACCTTC
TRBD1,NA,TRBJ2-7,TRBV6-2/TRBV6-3,CASSYSRDRAWFYEQYF,TGTGCCAGCAGTTACTCGAGGGACAGGGCTTGGTTCTACGAGCAGTACTTC
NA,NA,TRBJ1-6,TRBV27,CASSLSRAGPYNSPLHF,TGTGCCAGCAGTTTAAGCAGGGCAGGGCCCTATAATTCACCCCTCCACTTT
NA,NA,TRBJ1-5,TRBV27,CASSLFVGTPPAPQHF,TGTGCCAGCAGTTTATTTGTAGGGACACCCCCTGCGCCCCAGCATTTT
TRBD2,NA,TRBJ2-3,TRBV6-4,CASSDSSGRADTQYF,TGTGCCAGCAGTGACTCTAGCGGGAGGGCCGATACGCAGTATTTT
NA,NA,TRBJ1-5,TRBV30,CAWTFGQTNQPQHF,TGTGCCTGGACTTTTGGACAGACAAATCAGCCCCAGCATTTT
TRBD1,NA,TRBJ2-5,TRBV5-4,CASSLGDRGQETQYF,TGTGCCAGCAGCTTGGGGGACAGGGGGCAAGAGACCCAGTACTTC
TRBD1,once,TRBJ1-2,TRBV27,CASSLRTGRPYGYTF,TGTGCCAGCAGTTTAAGGACAGGGCGGCCCTATGGCTACACCTTC
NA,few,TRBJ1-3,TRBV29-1,CSVWKGNTIYF,TGCAGCGTTTGGAAGGGGAACACCATATATTTT
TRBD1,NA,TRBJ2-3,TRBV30,CAWKDRGYDTQYF,TGTGCCTGGAAGGACAGGGGTTACGATACGCAGTATTTT
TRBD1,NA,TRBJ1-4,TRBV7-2,CASSVRTGIGEKLFF,TGTGCCAGCAGCGTACGGACAGGTATAGGGGAAAAACTGTTTTTT
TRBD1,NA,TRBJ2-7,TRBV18,CASSPPTGRLGEQYF,TGTGCCAGCTCACCCCCGACAGGGCGCCTCGGCGAGCAGTACTTC
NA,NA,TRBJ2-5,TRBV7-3,CASSLTPGAKTQYF,TGTGCCAGCAGCTTAACACCAGGGGCAAAGACCCAGTACTTC
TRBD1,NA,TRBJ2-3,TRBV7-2,CASSLGQGFGTDTQYF,TGTGCCAGCAGCTTAGGACAGGGGTTTGGCACAGATACGCAGTATTTT
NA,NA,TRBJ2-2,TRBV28,CASRPGVTGELFF,TGTGCCAGCAGACCAGGGGTGACCGGGGAGCTGTTTTTT
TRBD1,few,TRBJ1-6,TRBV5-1,CASSLDRGSPLHF,TGCGCCAGCAGCTTAGACAGGGGCTCACCCCTCCACTTT
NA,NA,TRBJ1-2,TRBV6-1,CASSELGGSNYGYTF,TGTGCCAGCAGTGAATTAGGCGGGTCTAACTATGGCTACACCTTC
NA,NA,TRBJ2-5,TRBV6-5,CASSWARGETQYF,TGTGCCAGCAGTTGGGCTAGGGGGGAGACCCAGTACTTC
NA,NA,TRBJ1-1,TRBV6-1,CASSERYHTEAFF,TGTGCCAGCAGTGAACGGTATCACACTGAAGCTTTCTTT
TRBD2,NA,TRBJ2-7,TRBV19,CASSSRGLAGDSYEQYF,TGTGCCAGTAGCAGTAGGGGACTAGCGGGGGACTCCTACGAGCAGTACTTC
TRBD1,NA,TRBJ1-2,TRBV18,CASSPLPQGESYGYTF,TGTGCCAGCTCACCACTCCCACAGGGGGAAAGCTATGGCTACACCTTC
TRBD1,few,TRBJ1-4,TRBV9,CASSAGTVPGLLFF,TGTGCCAGCAGCGCTGGGACAGTACCCGGATTGCTGTTTTTT
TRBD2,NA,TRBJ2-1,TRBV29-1,CSVPRVAGSSYNEQFF,TGCAGCGTTCCCCGAGTAGCGGGAAGCTCCTACAATGAGCAGTTCTTC
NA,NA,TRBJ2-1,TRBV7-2,CASSLNWGAAYNEQFF,TGTGCCAGCAGCTTGAATTGGGGAGCAGCCTACAATGAGCAGTTCTTC
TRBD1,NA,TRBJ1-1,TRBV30,CAWSVGTENTEAFF,TGTGCCTGGAGTGTGGGGACAGAGAACACTGAAGCTTTCTTT
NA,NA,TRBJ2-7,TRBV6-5,CASSYSGQPYEQYF,TGTGCCAGCAGTTACTCGGGACAACCGTACGAGCAGTACTTC
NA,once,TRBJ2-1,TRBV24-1,CATSVLTGSGREQFF,TGTGCCACCAGTGTTTTGACCGGGAGTGGGCGTGAGCAGTTCTTC
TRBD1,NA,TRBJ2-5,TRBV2,CASSDLGQGQETQYF,TGTGCCAGCAGTGACCTAGGACAGGGACAAGAGACCCAGTACTTC